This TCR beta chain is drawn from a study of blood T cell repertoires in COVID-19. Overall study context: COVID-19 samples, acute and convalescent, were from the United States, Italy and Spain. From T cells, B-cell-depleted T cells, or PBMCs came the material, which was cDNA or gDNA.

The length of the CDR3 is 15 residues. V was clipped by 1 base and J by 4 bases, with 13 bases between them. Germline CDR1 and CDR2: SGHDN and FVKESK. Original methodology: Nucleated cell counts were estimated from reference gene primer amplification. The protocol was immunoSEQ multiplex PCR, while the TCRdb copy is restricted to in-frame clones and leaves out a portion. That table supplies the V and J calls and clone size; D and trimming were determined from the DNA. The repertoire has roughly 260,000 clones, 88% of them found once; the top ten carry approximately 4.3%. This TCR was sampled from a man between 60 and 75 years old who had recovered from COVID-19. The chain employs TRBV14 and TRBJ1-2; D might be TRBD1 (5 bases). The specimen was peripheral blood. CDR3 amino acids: CASSQGQGGAYGYTF. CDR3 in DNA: TGTGCCAGCAGCCAAGGCCAGGGAGGGGCCTATGGCTACACCTTC.